The clone carrying this T cell receptor (beta chain) was detected many times. The antigen is undetermined. This sample is part of a study of T cells in Graves' hyperthyroidism and ophthalmopathy. General study results and limits: The model forecast ophthalmopathy, anticipating it by a median around 6.9 months before onset. Clonotypes that were expanded in thyroid above 0.001 mostly appeared in blood too.

It was RNA transcripts that yielded the amplified TCR beta CDR3 regions. Carried out on the TCR CDR3, a first-round RT-PCR used the HTBI primer set. Each CDR3 protein is one row after TCRdb ran MiXCR on the multiplex PCR reads. Of almost 350,000 distinct CDR3 sequences listed, 15% to 20% are singletons. Trimming shortened V by 3 bases and J by 7 bases, and 16 bases separated the two germline ends. This CDR3 is built from 15 residues. Germline-derived CDR1 and CDR2 are MNHNS and SASEGT. The rearrangement links TRBV6-1 to TRBJ1-5; weak D call: TRBD1 (5 bases). The sample comprised blood. This receptor was obtained from a woman in her forties with Graves' ophthalmopathy. The CDR3 loop is CASSEGLPRGQPQHF. The CDR3 nucleotides are TGTGCCAGCAGTGAGGGACTGCCACGCGGGCAGCCCCAGCATTTT.